A selection of T cell receptor beta chains follows, all from one sample in a study of blood T cell repertoires in COVID-19. Profiled with immunoSEQ multiplex PCR; TCRdb holds only in-frame clones, not every one. The data contain more than 250,000 clones, around 85% of them singletons. Sequencing input: peripheral blood. The receptors originated from a woman aged 25 to 45 who had recovered from COVID-19. The CDR3 runs from the conserved cysteine through the conserved F or W. Each record gives: J gene, V gene, clone size, D gene, CDR3 protein, CDR3 DNA. The D gene is left open where the match is weak. The listing skips clone size in some rows; elsewhere it reads once, few, many or a size class.

j_gene: TRBJ1-2
v_gene: TRBV19
abundance: NA
d_gene: NA
CDR3aa: CASSTYYGYTF
CDR3nt: TGTGCCAGTAGTACTTACTATGGCTACACCTTC

j_gene: TRBJ2-1
v_gene: TRBV10-3
abundance: few
d_gene: TRBD2
CDR3aa: CATVTSGTFTNEQFF
CDR3nt: TGTGCCACAGTAACTAGCGGGACCTTTACGAATGAGCAGTTCTTC

j_gene: TRBJ2-7
v_gene: TRBV5-6
abundance: NA
d_gene: TRBD1
CDR3aa: CASSRQGDYEQYF
CDR3nt: TGTGCCAGCAGCCGGCAGGGGGACTACGAGCAGTACTTC

j_gene: TRBJ1-2
v_gene: TRBV25-1
abundance: NA
d_gene: NA
CDR3aa: CASSVTGSYGYTF
CDR3nt: TGTGCCAGCAGTGTTACAGGGAGCTATGGCTACACCTTC

j_gene: TRBJ1-1
v_gene: TRBV7-2
abundance: NA
d_gene: TRBD1
CDR3aa: CASSRTGAMNTEAFF
CDR3nt: TGTGCCAGCAGCCGCACAGGGGCCATGAACACTGAAGCTTTCTTT

j_gene: TRBJ2-3
v_gene: TRBV28
abundance: NA
d_gene: TRBD2
CDR3aa: CASSTFLAGVTDTQYF
CDR3nt: TGTGCCAGCAGTACGTTCCTAGCGGGGGTCACAGATACGCAGTATTTT

j_gene: TRBJ2-1
v_gene: TRBV5-4
abundance: NA
d_gene: TRBD2
CDR3aa: CASSQKAGAVDEQFF
CDR3nt: TGTGCCAGCAGCCAGAAAGCGGGGGCGGTCGATGAGCAGTTCTTC

j_gene: TRBJ1-1
v_gene: TRBV10-2
abundance: NA
d_gene: TRBD1
CDR3aa: CASSELRTGEGEAFF
CDR3nt: TGCGCCAGCAGTGAGCTCCGGACAGGGGAGGGTGAAGCTTTCTTT

j_gene: TRBJ2-1
v_gene: TRBV19
abundance: NA
d_gene: NA
CDR3aa: CASSIGFQREQFF
CDR3nt: TGTGCCAGTAGTATAGGGTTTCAGCGTGAGCAGTTCTTC

j_gene: TRBJ2-5
v_gene: TRBV10-3
abundance: once
d_gene: TRBD2
CDR3aa: CAISTSGGTQETQYF
CDR3nt: TGTGCCATCAGTACTAGCGGGGGGACCCAAGAGACCCAGTACTTC

j_gene: TRBJ2-5
v_gene: TRBV3-1/TRBV3-2
abundance: NA
d_gene: TRBD1
CDR3aa: CASSRGQGPQETQYF
CDR3nt: TGTGCCAGCAGCCGAGGACAGGGACCACAAGAGACCCAGTACTTC

j_gene: TRBJ1-5
v_gene: TRBV29-1
abundance: NA
d_gene: TRBD1
CDR3aa: CSVQPTGGAQHF
CDR3nt: TGCAGCGTCCAACCAACAGGGGGGGCCCAGCATTTT

j_gene: TRBJ1-1
v_gene: TRBV29-1
abundance: NA
d_gene: TRBD1
CDR3aa: CSVDGQGVRDTEAFF
CDR3nt: TGCAGCGTTGATGGACAGGGTGTGAGGGACACTGAAGCTTTCTTT

j_gene: TRBJ2-2
v_gene: TRBV9
abundance: NA
d_gene: NA
CDR3aa: CASSVEPAGDATGELFF
CDR3nt: TGTGCCAGCAGCGTAGAGCCAGCAGGGGATGCCACCGGGGAGCTGTTTTTT